The 12 T cell receptor beta chains presented below share a single source sample, sequenced in a study of neurological immune-mediated disorders. Using its own MiXCR run on the 5' RACE reads, TCRdb lists one record per CDR3 protein. The table shows about 53,000 distinct CDR3 sequences, with approximately 15% occurring only once. The sample consisted of PBMCs. The origin of the receptors is a man aged 55 to 69 in good health.

The sample holds a few counts of this clonotype. The chain carries TRBV24-1 and TRBJ2-3; possible D gene TRBD1, 6 bases. Germline V lookup: CDR1 KGHDR, CDR2 SFDVKD. The length of the CDR3 is 13 residues. The V end lost 10 bases, the J end lost 1 base, and 11 bases lay between the germline ends. The CDR3 sequence is CATGHLGTDTQYF. CDR3 in DNA: TGTGCCACGGGACACCTCGGCACAGATACGCAGTATTTT.

This clonotype was seen many times. The rearrangement links TRBV20-1 to TRBJ2-3, with 8 bases lining up with TRBD2. In germline, CDR1 is DFQATT, CDR2 SNEGSKA (reference sequence). This CDR3 has 14 residues. Trimming removed 7 bases from V and 2 bases from J; junction bases left unmatched: 8. The CDR3 DNA reads TGCAGTGGTCCTAAAGCGGGAGTCACAGATACGCAGTATTTT. Amino acids: CSGPKAGVTDTQYF.

This clonotype was seen many times. The chain carries TRBV25-1 and TRBJ2-7; possible D gene TRBD1, 6 bases. Germline CDR1 MGHDK, CDR2 SYGVNS. This CDR3 region has 18 residues. V was trimmed by 2 bases and J by 1 base, leaving 21 bases between them. The CDR3 loop is CASSELPKLQGPSYEQYF. In nucleotides, the CDR3 is TGTGCCAGCAGTGAACTTCCGAAATTACAGGGACCTTCCTACGAGCAGTACTTC.

The sample holds one count of this clonotype. J is TRBJ1-1 and V is TRBV5-1; no clear D gene. From germline, CDR1 is SGHRS and CDR2 YFSETQ. V lost 5 bases and J lost 5, with 10 bases in between. This CDR3 contains 12 residues. DNA for the CDR3: TGCGCCAGCAGGCTAGGAACAACTGAAGCTTTCTTT. It encodes CASRLGTTEAFF.

Many counts were recorded for this clonotype. The genes are TRBV28 and TRBJ1-3, with 7 bases lining up with TRBD1. Germline V gene lookup returns CDR1 MDHEN and CDR2 SYDVKM. The CDR3 extends over 14 amino acids. Trimming cost V 6 bases and J 0 bases; bases outside gene matches: 2. The chain's CDR3 is CASSTGDSGNTIYF. The CDR3 nucleotides are TGTGCCAGCAGCACAGGGGACTCTGGAAACACCATATATTTT.

This clonotype was observed at least ten times. V gene TRBV9 combines with J gene TRBJ2-5; 14 nucleotides line up with TRBD2. Trimming removed 3 bases from V and 3 bases from J; junction bases left unmatched: 4. The CDR3 sequence is 16 residues long. Per germline, CDR1 SGDLS and CDR2 YYNGEE. CDR3 loop: CASSARLAGGKETQYF. As DNA, the CDR3 is TGTGCCAGCAGCGCCCGACTAGCGGGAGGGAAAGAGACCCAGTACTTC.

About this clonotype: The junction departs from germline at one end; a sequencing error may be responsible. The CDR3 spells CASRVDASSSSNEQFF. The CDR3 DNA reads as TGTGCCAGCAGAGTAGATGCCAGCTCCTCCTCCAATGAGCAGTTCTTC. The genes are TRBV9 and TRBJ2-1; the D is unclear. The CDR3 contains 16 residues. From germline, CDR1 is SGDLS and CDR2 YYNGEE.

This clonotype was seen many times. A junction end diverges from the germline sequence, so it may reflect a read error. The rearrangement links TRBV15 to TRBJ2-7; D could derive from TRBD1 or TRBD2 (7 bases each). Germline CDR1 reads LNHNV; CDR2 reads YYDKDF (reference sequence). The CDR3 covers 15 residues. DNA for the CDR3: TGTGCCACCAGCACGGGAGGACAGGCCTCCTCCGAGCAGTACTTC. It encodes CATSTGGQASSEQYF.

This clonotype was observed many times. The chain is built from TRBV7-2 and TRBJ2-1; D is uncertain. V was shortened by 6 bases and J by 4 bases, with 4 bases between the two germline ends. Germline loops: CDR1 SGHTA, CDR2 FQGNSA. This CDR3 contains 11 residues. The CDR3 spells CASRLYNEQFF. The CDR3 DNA reads as TGTGCCAGCAGATTATACAATGAGCAGTTCTTC.

This clonotype was observed many times. The gene calls are TRBV5-1 and TRBJ2-3; TRBD2 agrees at 15 bases. This CDR3 spans 19 amino acids. V lost 4 bases to trimming and J lost 1 base; unmatched junction nucleotides: 10. Germline CDR1 is SGHRS and CDR2 is YFSETQ. CDR3 loop: CASSISGTSGRRGTDTQYF. For the CDR3, the DNA is TGCGCCAGCAGCATCTCCGGGACTAGCGGGAGGAGGGGCACAGATACGCAGTATTTT.

The sample holds many counts of this clonotype. The chain combines TRBV15 with TRBJ2-7, with D tentatively TRBD2 (5 bases). The CDR3 has 14 amino acids. Germline lookup yields CDR1 LNHNV and CDR2 YYDKDF (reference sequence). The V end lost 6 bases, the J end lost 6 bases, and 18 bases lay between the germline ends. CDR3 DNA: TGTGCCACCAGGGACGGCATTCCAGGAGGCGAGCAGTACTTC. This encodes CATRDGIPGGEQYF.

This clonotype was observed many times. The chain recombines TRBV29-1 with TRBJ2-1; 14 bases match TRBD2. The CDR3 is 15 residues long. J lost 13 bases, V lost 6 bases, and 14 bases had no gene match. The germline gives CDR1 SQVTM, CDR2 ANQGSEA. The CDR3 here is CSVEIGTSGSGAQFF. The CDR3 coding sequence is TGCAGCGTCGAAATTGGGACTAGCGGGAGTGGGGCTCAGTTCTTC.